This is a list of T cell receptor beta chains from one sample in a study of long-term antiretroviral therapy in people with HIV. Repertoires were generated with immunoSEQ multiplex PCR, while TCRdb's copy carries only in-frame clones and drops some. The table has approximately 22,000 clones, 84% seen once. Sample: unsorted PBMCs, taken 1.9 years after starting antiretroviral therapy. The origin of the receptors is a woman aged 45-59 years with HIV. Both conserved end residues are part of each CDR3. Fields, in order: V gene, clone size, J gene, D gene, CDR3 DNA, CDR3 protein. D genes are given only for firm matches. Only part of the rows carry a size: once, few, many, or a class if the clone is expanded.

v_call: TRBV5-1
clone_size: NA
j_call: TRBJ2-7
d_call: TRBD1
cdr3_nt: TGCGCCAGCAGCTTGCCGGGACAGGGCTTCTACGAGCAGTACTTC
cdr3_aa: CASSLPGQGFYEQYF

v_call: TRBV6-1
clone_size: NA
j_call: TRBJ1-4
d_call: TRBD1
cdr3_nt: TGTGCCAGCAGTCTCGGACAGGGGTTTCAAAAACTGTTTTTT
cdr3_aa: CASSLGQGFQKLFF

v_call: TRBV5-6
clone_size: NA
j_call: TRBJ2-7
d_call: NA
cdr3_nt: TGTGCCAGCTGTAGGGCAGGTGGCTACGAGCAGTACTTC
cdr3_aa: CASCRAGGYEQYF

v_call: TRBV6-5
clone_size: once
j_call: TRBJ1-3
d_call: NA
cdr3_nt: TGTGCCAGCAGAAGTCAGGCCACCATATATTTT
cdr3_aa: CASRSQATIYF

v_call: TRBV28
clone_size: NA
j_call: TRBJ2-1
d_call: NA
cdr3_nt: TGTGCCAGCAGTCCTCGGGGGGCCCTCTACAATGAGCAGTTCTTC
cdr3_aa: CASSPRGALYNEQFF

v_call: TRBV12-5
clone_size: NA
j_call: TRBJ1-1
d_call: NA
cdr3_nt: TGTGCTAGTGGTTTGTATCACACGCCATTTAGACCCATGAACACTGAAGCTTTCTTT
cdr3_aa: CASGLYHTPFRPMNTEAFF

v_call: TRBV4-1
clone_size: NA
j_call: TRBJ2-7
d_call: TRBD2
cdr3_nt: TGCGCCAGCAGCCAAGGTCCTAGCGGGGGGTCATTCTCCTACGAGCAGTACTTC
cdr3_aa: CASSQGPSGGSFSYEQYF

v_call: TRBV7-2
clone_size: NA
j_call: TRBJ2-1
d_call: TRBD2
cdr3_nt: TGTGCCAGCAGCTCAAGCGTGCTGACTAGCGGGGGGCGACAGTTCTTC
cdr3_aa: CASSSSVLTSGGRQFF

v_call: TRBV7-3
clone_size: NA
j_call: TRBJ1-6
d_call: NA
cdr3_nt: TGTGCCAGCAGCTCGGAAGGCTATCATAATTCACCCCTCCACTTT
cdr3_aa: CASSSEGYHNSPLHF

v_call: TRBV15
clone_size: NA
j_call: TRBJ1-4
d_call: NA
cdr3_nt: TGTGCCACCAGCAGATCGGATTTATCTTATGTTTTT
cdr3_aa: CATSRSDLSYVF

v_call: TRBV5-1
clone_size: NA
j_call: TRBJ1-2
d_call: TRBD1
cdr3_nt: TGCGCCAGCAGCCCGCGGGGGCGGGACAGCGACTATGGCTACACCTTC
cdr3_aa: CASSPRGRDSDYGYTF

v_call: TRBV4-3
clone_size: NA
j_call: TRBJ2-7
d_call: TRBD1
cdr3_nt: TGCGCCAGCAGCCAGGATGGGACAGGTCAAGAGCAGTACTTC
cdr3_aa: CASSQDGTGQEQYF

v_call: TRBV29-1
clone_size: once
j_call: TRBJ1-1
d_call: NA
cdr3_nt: TGCAGCGTTGAAGGAGGAGGGGTAGGAGAAGCTTTCTTT
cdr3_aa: CSVEGGGVGEAFF

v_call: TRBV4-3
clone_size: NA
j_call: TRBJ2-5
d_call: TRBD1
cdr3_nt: TGCGCCAGCAGCCAAGATCTGTCGGGGCAGGGGGTCGGGGAGACCCAGTACTTC
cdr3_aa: CASSQDLSGQGVGETQYF

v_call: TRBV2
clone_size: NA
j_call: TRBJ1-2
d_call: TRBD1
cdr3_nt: TGTGCCAGCAGTTGGGACAGGGGAAGTTATGGCTACACCTTC
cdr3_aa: CASSWDRGSYGYTF

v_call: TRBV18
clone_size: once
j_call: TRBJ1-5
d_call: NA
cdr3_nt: TGTGCCAGCTCACCAACGCTGGGTCAGCCCCAGCATTTT
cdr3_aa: CASSPTLGQPQHF

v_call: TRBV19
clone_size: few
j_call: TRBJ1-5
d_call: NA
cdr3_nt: TGTGCCAGTAGTATAGTTGGACACGGCAATCAGCCCCAGCATTTT
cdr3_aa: CASSIVGHGNQPQHF

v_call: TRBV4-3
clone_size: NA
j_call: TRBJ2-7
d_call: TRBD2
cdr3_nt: TGCGCCAGCAGCCAAGACACCTCGGGGAGGGCGGGGGAGCAGTACTTC
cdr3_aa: CASSQDTSGRAGEQYF

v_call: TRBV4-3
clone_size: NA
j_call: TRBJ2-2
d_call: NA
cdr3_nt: TGCGCCAGCAGCCCGACCTCTGGGGGCATGGGCGGGGAGCTGTTTTTT
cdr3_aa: CASSPTSGGMGGELFF

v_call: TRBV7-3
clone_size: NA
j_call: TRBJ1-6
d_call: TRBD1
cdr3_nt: TGTGCCAGCAGCTTACATAATCCGGACAGGGGGCAAGGAAACTCCTATAATTCACCCCTCCACTTT
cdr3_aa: CASSLHNPDRGQGNSYNSPLHF

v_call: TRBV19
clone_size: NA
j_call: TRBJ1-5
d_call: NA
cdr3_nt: TGTGCCAGTAGTATCGGCAGGCCTAGCAATCAGCCCCAGCATTTT
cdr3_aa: CASSIGRPSNQPQHF

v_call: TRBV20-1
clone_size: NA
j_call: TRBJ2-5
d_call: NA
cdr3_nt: TGCAGTGCTAGACCACAAGAGACCCAGTACTTC
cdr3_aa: CSARPQETQYF

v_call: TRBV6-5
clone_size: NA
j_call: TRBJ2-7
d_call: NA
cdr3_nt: TGTGCCAGCAGTTACTCCCAGTTGGGCCGAAATTACGAGCAGTACTTC
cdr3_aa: CASSYSQLGRNYEQYF

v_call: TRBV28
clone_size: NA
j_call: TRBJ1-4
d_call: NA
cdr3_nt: TGTGCCAGCAGTCCTACAGGAAAACTGTTTTTT
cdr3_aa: CASSPTGKLFF

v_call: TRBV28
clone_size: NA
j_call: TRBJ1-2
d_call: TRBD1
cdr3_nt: TGTGCCAGCAGTTCGACAGGGTACTATGGCTACACCTTC
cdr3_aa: CASSSTGYYGYTF

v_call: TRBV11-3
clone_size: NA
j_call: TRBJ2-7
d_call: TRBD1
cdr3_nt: TGTGCCAGCAGCTTCGAAGGGGACAGGGTAGTTTTCTTCTCCGAGCAGTACTTC
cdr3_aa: CASSFEGDRVVFFSEQYF

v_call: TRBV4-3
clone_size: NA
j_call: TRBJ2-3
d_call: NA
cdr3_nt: TGCGCCAGCAGCCAGTCCCAGGGGGATACGCAGTATTTT
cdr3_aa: CASSQSQGDTQYF

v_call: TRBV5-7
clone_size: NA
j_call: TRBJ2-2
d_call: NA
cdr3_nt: TGTGCCAGCGCACCTCAATGGCGGATTGGGAACACCGGGGAGCTGTTTTTT
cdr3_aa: CASAPQWRIGNTGELFF

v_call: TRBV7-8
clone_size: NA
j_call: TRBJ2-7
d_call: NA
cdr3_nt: TGTGCCAGCAGCTTAGTGGTACCAGGGGCGAGGTCCTACGAGCAGTACTTC
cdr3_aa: CASSLVVPGARSYEQYF

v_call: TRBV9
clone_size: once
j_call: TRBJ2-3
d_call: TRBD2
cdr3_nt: TGTGCCAGCAGCCCCCGGGGACTAGGATCCACAGATACGCAGTATTTT
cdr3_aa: CASSPRGLGSTDTQYF

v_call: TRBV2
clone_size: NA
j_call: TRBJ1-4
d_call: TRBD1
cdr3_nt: TGTGCCAGCAGTTCTCGGACAGGGGGCACTAATGAAAAACTGTTTTTT
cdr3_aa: CASSSRTGGTNEKLFF

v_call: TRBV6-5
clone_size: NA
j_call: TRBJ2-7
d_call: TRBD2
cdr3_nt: TGTGCCAGCAGTTACCCCGCGGGGGGCAGGGAGGGATACTTC
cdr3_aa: CASSYPAGGREGYF

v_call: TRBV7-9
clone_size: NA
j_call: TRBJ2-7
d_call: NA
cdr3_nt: TGTGCCAGCAGCACCACCGGGTTCTCCGAGCAGTACTTC
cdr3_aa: CASSTTGFSEQYF

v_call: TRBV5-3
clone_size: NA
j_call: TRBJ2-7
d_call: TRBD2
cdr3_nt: TGTGCCAGAAGCTTGGTCCAGTTAATGCGCGGGACTAGCGGGGGGGAGCAGCTCTACGAGCAGTACTTC
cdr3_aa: CARSLVQLMRGTSGGEQLYEQYF

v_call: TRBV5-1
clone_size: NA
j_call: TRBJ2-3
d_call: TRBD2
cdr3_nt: TGCGCCAGCAGCCCCGGACTAGCGGGGGCGCTTCTAGATACGCAGTATTTT
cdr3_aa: CASSPGLAGALLDTQYF

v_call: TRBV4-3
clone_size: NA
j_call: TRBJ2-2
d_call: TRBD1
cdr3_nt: TGCGCCAGCAGCCTGGGACAGGGGGTTACCACCGGGGAGCTGTTTTTT
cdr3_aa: CASSLGQGVTTGELFF

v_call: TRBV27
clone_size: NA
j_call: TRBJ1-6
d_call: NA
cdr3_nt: TGTGCCAGCAGATTAGGGGTAGCAGGGACCTCTAATTCACCCTTCCACTTT
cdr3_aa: CASRLGVAGTSNSPFHF

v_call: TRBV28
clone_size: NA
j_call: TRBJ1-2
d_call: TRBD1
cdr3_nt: TGTGCCAGCAGTTTATGGTGGAGAACAGGGGTCCAATCTAACTATGGCTACACCTTC
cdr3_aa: CASSLWWRTGVQSNYGYTF

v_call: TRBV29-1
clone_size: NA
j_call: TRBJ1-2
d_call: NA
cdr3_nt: TGCAGCGTTGACCAATCCTATGGCTACACCTTC
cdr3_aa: CSVDQSYGYTF

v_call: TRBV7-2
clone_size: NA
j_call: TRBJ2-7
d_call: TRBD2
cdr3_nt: TGTGCCAGCAGTCTAAACAGCGGGGGGGCCTACGAGCAGTACTTC
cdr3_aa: CASSLNSGGAYEQYF

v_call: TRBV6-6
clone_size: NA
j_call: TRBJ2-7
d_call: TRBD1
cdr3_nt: TGTGCCAGCAGTTCCACCGGGACAGGGTACGGCGAGCAGTACTTC
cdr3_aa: CASSSTGTGYGEQYF

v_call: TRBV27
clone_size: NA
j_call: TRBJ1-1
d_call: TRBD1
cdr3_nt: TGTGCCAGCAGTTTATTCGGGACAGGGCGGAACACTGAAGCTTTCTTT
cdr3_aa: CASSLFGTGRNTEAFF